This TCR beta chain was observed in a study of control samples from healthy donors and cancer patients. The CDR3 contains 13 residues. Germline V gene sequence: CDR1 LGHDT, CDR2 YNNKEL (reference sequence). The V and J ends lost 1 base and 2 bases respectively, with 3 bases between them. Method: immunoSEQ multiplex PCR; TCRdb's copy keeps in-frame clones and lacks some. The sample holds approximately 14,000 clones, 60% to 85% seen once. J is TRBJ1-3 and V is TRBV3-1 (or the pseudogene TRBV3-2); no definite D call. This clonotype was obtained from a female donor with lung cancer. Sequences were obtained from formalin-fixed, paraffin-embedded tissue. The DNA for the CDR3 is TGTGCCAGCAGCCAAGTTGCTGGAAACACCATATATTTT. This codes for CASSQVAGNTIYF.